The TCR beta chain described here comes from a study of cytomegalovirus exposure and HLA in healthy donors. Germline V gives CDR1 LNHDA, CDR2 SQIVND (reference sequence). V trimming: 5 bases; J trimming: 4 bases; junction bases outside the gene matches: 10. This CDR3 is 16 amino acids long. The PCR was carried out with 60 Vbeta primers and 13 Jbeta primers. Libraries were prepared by immunoSEQ multiplex PCR; TCRdb keeps only in-frame clonotypes and omits some of them. The sample carries 95,000 to 150,000 clones, about 80% recorded once. Study-level results: A further, later analysis showed that HLA-associated TCR beta chains (compared with equally common others) were more clonally expanded. CMV serostatus was the only recorded immune exposure for donors.

Note on this clone: Its cognate antigen is unknown.

The donors gave bone marrow, and they were healthy. The TCR originated in a man aged 30 to 45 in good health and CMV-seropositive. The sequencing sample was made of PBMCs. This chain connects TRBV19 to TRBJ2-5; TRBD2 matches at 10 bases. CDR3 protein: CASSPYSGGLGETQYF. The CDR3 region has the DNA TGTGCCAGTAGTCCGTATAGCGGGGGGCTCGGAGAGACCCAGTACTTC.